The subject of this entry is one T cell receptor beta chain. No antigen is known for it. The CDR3 length is 10 residues. V lost 4 bases and J lost 4, with 2 bases in between. Germline V gene data show CDR1 as MNHNS and CDR2 as SASEGT. This sample was included in a study of Tregs in tolerant kidney transplant recipients. At the level of the study: Two populations were sorted: CD4+CD8-CD25+CD127- and CD4+CD8-4-1BB+CD40L-. Stimulator donor B cells were generated over roughly 10 days with CD40L, cyclosporin A and IL-4.

Assay: immunoSEQ multiplex PCR; the TCRdb copy retains only in-frame clones and omits some. The sample has about 5,600 clones, around 91% seen once. The rearrangement links TRBV6-1 to TRBJ2-7; D is ambiguous. The sequence came from a human patient who received a combined kidney and bone marrow transplant. Specimen: Tregs from blood cultured with allogeneic cells, collected before the transplant. CDR3 sequence: CASSVYEQYF. CDR3 nucleotides: TGTGCCAGCAGTGTGTACGAGCAGTACTTC.